The source of this TCR beta chain is a study of blood T cell repertoires in COVID-19. The repertoire was sequenced with immunoSEQ multiplex PCR; TCRdb's copy has only in-frame clones and lacks some. Of tens of thousands of clones listed, approximately 80% are singletons. This CDR3 comprises 15 residues. Germline V CDR1 and CDR2: SGHRS, YFSETQ. V was pared by 4 bases and J by 4 bases, with 7 bases of the junction left unmatched. The sequence came from a man older than 75 with active COVID-19. Sequenced input: peripheral blood. This sequence joins TRBV5-1 and TRBJ2-2, with TRBD2 identical over 7 bases. CDR3 coding DNA: TGCGCCAGCAGCAGCGGGACTATGTCCACCGGGGAGCTGTTTTTT. Translated, it gives CASSSGTMSTGELFF.